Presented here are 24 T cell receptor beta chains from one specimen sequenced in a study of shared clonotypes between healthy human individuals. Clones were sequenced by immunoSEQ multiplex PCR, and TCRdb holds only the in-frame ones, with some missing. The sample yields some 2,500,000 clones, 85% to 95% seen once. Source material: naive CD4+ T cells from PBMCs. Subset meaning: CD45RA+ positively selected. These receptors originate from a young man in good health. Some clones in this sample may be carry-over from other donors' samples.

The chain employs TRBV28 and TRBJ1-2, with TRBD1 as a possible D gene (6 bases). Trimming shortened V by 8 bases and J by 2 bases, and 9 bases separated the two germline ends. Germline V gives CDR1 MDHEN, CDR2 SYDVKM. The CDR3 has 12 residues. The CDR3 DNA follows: TGTGCCAGCCGGGACACCAACTATGGCTACACCTTC. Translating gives CASRDTNYGYTF.

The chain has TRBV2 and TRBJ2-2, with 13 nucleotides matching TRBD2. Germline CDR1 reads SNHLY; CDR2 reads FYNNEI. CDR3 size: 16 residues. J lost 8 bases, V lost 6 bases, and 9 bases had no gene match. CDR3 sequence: CASSQRTSGSSGELFF. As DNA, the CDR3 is TGTGCCAGCAGCCAAAGGACTAGCGGGAGTTCTGGGGAGCTGTTTTTT. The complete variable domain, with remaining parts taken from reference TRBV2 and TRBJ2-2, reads EPEVTQTPSHQVTQMGQEVILRCVPISNHLYFYWYRQILGQKVEFLVSFYNNEISEKSEIFDDQFSVERPDGSNFTLKIRSTKLEDSAMYFCASSQRTSGSSGELFFGEGSRLTVL.

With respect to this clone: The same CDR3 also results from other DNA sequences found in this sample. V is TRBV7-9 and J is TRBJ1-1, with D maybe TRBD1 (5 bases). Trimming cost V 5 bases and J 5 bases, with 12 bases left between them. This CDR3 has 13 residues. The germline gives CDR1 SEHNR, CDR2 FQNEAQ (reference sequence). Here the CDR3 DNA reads TGTGCCAGCAGCCGGCTGGGGGGAACTGAAGCTTTCTTT. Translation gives CASSRLGGTEAFF.

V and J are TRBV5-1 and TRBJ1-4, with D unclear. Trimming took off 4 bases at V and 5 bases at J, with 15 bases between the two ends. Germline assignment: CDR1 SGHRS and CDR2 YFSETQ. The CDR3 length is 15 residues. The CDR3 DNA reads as TGCGCCAGCAGCACGACGGGCACGTCGAATGAAAAACTGTTTTTT. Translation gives CASSTTGTSNEKLFF.

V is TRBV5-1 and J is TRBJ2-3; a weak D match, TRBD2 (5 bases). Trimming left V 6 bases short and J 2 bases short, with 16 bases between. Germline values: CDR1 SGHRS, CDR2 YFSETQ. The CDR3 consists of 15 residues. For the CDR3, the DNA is TGCGCCAGCACCCCGGACGGAGGATTCACAGATACGCAGTATTTT. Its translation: CASTPDGGFTDTQYF.

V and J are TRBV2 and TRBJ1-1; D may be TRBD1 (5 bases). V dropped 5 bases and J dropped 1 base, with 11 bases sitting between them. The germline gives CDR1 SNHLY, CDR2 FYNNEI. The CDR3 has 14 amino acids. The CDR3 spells CASSRLGENTEAFF. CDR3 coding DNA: TGTGCCAGCAGTCGGCTGGGGGAGAACACTGAAGCTTTCTTT.

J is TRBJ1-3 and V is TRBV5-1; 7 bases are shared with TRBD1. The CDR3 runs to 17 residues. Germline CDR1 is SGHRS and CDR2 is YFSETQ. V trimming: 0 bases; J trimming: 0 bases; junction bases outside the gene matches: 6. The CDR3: CASSLGGQSSSGNTIYF. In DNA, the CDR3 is TGCGCCAGCAGCTTGGGGGGACAGTCGAGCTCTGGAAACACCATATATTTT.

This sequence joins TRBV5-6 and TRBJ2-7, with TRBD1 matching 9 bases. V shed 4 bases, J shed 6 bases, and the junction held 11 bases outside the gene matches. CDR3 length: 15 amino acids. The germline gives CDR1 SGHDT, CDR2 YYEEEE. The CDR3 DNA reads TGTGCCAGCAGCAACCTGGACAGGGGTCTTGGCGAGCAGTACTTC. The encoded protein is CASSNLDRGLGEQYF.

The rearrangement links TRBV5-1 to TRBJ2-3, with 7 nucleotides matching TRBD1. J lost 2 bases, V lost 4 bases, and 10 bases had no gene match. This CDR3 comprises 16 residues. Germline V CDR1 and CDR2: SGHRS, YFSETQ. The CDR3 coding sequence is TGCGCCAGCAGCCGGTCCGGGACAGACTTCACAGATACGCAGTATTTT. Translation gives CASSRSGTDFTDTQYF.

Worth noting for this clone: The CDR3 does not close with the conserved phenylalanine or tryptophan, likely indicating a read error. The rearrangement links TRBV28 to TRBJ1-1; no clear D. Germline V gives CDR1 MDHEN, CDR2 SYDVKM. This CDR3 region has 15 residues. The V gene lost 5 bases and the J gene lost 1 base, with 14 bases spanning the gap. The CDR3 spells CASSPGPSPNTEAFL. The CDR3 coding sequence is TGTGCCAGCAGTCCTGGACCGAGCCCGAACACTGAAGCTTTCCTT.

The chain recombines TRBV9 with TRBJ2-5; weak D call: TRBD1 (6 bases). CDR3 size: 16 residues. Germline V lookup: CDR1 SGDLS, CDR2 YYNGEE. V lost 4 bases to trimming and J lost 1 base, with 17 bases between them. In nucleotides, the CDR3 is TGTGCCAGCAGCTCCCCGGACGAGGGGGTCCAAGAGACCCAGTACTTC. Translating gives CASSSPDEGVQETQYF.

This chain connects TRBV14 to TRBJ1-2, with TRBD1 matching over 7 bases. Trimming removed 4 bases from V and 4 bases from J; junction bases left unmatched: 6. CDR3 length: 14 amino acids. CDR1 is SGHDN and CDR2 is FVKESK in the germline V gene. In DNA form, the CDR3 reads TGTGCCAGCAGCCGAACGACAGGGCTCTATGGCTACACCTTC. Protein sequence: CASSRTTGLYGYTF.

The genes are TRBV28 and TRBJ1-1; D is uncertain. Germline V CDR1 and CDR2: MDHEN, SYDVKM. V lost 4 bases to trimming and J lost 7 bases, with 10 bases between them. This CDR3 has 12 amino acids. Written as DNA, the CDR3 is TGTGCCAGCAGTTCCTTGGGCAGTGAAGCTTTCTTT. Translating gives CASSSLGSEAFF. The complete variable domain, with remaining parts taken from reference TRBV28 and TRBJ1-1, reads DVKVTQSSRYLVKRTGEKVFLECVQDMDHENMFWYRQDPGLGLRLIYFSYDVKMKEKGDIPEGYSVSREKKERFSLILESASTNQTSMYLCASSSLGSEAFFGQGTRLTVV.

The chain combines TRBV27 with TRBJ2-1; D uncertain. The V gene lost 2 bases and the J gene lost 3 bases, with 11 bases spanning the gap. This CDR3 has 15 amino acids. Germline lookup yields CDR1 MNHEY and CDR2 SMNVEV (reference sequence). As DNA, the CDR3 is TGTGCCAGCAGTTTAAGCTTTCCCCTCTACAATGAGCAGTTCTTC. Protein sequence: CASSLSFPLYNEQFF.

The CDR3 coding sequence is TGTGCCAGCAGTTTTTCGAGTCACAATGAGCAGTTCTTC. This gives the protein CASSFSSHNEQFF. This chain uses TRBV2 with TRBJ2-1, with unresolved D. Between the trimmed V and J ends, which lost 5 bases and 5 bases, there was a span of 10 bases. The V gene's germline CDR1 is SNHLY and CDR2 FYNNEI. There are 13 residues in the CDR3.

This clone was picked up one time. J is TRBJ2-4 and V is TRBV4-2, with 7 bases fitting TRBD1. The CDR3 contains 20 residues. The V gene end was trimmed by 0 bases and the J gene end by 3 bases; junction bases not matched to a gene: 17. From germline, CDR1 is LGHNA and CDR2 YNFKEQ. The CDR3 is CASSQDLETGFLWGKNIQYF. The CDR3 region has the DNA TGTGCCAGCAGCCAAGATCTGGAGACAGGGTTTCTCTGGGGCAAAAACATTCAGTACTTC.

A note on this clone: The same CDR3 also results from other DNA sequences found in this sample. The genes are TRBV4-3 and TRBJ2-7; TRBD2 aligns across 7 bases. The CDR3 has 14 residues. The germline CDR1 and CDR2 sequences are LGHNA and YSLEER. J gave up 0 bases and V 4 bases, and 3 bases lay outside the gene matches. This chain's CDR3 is CASSLGGSSYEQYF. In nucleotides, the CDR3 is TGCGCCAGCAGCCTCGGCGGGAGCTCCTACGAGCAGTACTTC.

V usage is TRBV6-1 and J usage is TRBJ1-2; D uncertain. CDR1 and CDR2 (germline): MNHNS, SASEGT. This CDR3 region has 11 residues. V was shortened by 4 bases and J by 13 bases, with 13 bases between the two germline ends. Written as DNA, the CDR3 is TGTGCCAGCAGTGCTCAGCCGTCTTCCACCTTC. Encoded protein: CASSAQPSSTF.

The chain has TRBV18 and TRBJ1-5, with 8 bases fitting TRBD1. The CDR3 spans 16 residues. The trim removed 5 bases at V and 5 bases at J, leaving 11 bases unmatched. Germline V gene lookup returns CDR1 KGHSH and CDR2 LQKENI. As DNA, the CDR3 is TGTGCCAGCTCAGGACTGACAGGGGTTAGTCATCAGCCCCAGCATTTT. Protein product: CASSGLTGVSHQPQHF. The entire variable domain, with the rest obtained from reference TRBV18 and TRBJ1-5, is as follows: NAGVMQNPRHLVRRRGQEARLRCSPMKGHSHVYWYRQLPEEGLKFMVYLQKENIIDESGMPKERFSAEFPKEGPSILRIQQVVRGDSAAYFCASSGLTGVSHQPQHFGDGTRLSIL.

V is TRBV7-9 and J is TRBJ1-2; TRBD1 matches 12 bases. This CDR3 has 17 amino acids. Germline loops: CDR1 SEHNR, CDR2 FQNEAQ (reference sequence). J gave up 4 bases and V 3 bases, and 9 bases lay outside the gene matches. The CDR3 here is CASSFYGTGGAGYGYTF. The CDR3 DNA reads TGTGCCAGCAGCTTTTACGGGACAGGGGGCGCAGGCTATGGCTACACCTTC. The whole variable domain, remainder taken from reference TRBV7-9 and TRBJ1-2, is DTGVSQNPRHKITKRGQNVTFRCDPISEHNRLYWYRQTLGQGPEFLTYFQNEAQLEKSRLLSDRFSAERPKGSFSTLEIQRTEQGDSAMYLCASSFYGTGGAGYGYTFGSGTRLTVV.

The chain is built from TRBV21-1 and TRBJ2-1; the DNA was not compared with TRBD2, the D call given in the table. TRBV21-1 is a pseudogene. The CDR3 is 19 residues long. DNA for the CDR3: TGTGCCAGCAGCAACCCCAGCCAAGGTAGCTTCCCCTACTCCAATGAGCAGTTCTTC. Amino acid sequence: CASSNPSQGSFPYSNEQFF.

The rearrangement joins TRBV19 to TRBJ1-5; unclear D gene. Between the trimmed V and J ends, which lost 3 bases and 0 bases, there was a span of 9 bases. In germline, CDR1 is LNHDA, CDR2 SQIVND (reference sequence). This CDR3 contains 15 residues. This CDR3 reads CASSILRNSNQPQHF. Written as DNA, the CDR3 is TGTGCCAGTAGTATCCTCCGAAATAGCAATCAGCCCCAGCATTTT.

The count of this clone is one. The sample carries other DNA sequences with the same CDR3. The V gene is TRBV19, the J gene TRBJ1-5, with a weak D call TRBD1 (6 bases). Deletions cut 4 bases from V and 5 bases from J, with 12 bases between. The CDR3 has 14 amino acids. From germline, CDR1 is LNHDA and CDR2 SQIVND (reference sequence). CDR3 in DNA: TGTGCCAGTAGTACAACAGGGACCTATCAGCCCCAGCATTTT. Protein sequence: CASSTTGTYQPQHF.

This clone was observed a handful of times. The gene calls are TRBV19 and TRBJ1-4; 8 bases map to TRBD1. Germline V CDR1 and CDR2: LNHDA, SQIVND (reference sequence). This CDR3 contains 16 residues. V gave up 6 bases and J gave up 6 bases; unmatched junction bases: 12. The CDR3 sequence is CASSGQGRRSDEKLFF. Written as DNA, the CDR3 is TGTGCCAGTAGCGGACAGGGCAGGAGATCTGATGAAAAACTGTTTTTT.